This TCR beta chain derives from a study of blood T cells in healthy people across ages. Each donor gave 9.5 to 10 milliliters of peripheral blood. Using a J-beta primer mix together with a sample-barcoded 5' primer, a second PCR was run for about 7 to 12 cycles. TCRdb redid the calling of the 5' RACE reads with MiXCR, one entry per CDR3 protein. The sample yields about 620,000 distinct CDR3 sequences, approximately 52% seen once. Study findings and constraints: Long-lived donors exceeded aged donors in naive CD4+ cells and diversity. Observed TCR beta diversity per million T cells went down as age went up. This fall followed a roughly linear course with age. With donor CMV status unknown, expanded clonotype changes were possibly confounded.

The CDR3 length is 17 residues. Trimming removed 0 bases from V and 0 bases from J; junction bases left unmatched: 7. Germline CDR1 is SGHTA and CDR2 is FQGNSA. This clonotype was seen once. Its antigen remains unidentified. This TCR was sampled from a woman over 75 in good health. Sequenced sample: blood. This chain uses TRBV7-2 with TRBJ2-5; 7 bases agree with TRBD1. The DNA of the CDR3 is TGTGCCAGCAGCTTAGCGCACGGGACAGATTACCAAGAGACCCAGTACTTC. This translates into CASSLAHGTDYQETQYF.